This T cell receptor beta chain originates from a study of blood T cells in healthy people across ages. About the study: For every two T cells, template switching captured about one barcoded beta molecule.

The sample holds many counts of this clonotype. Together with a sample-barcoded 5' primer, a J-beta primer mix was included in a second PCR lasting roughly 7 to 11 cycles. TCRdb passed the 5' RACE reads through MiXCR, listing each CDR3 protein once. The sample has 600,000 to 1,000,000 distinct CDR3 sequences, about 25% seen once. The data also belong to a second study, concerning T cells of mothers and their children. That publication notes: Each mother yielded more than 8.5 million TCR beta CDR3 reads. Each child yielded a few million reads. Compared with unrelated pairs, related mother-child pairs had slightly higher, non-significant overlap.

This receptor was taken from a boy between 10 and 17 years old in good health. The sample taken for sequencing was blood.

CDR3 bases: TGCAGTGCTAGAGACGGACAGATCCAAGAGACCCAGTACTTC. Encoded protein: CSARDGQIQETQYF. V and J are TRBV20-1 and TRBJ2-5; a weak D match, TRBD1 (6 bases). Trimming took 0 bases from V and 1 from J, leaving 9 bases between them. Germline CDR1 and CDR2: DFQATT and SNEGSKA (reference sequence). There are 14 residues in the CDR3.